Given below is one TCR beta chain in context. The CDR3 spans 15 residues. Germline trimming cut 7 bases from V and 1 base from J; bases unmatched to any gene: 9. Germline values: CDR1 MDHEN, CDR2 SYDVKM. Study processing details: Amplification with reference gene primers provided the estimates of nucleated cell counts. TCRdb keeps only in-frame clones here, not all; method: immunoSEQ multiplex PCR. V, J and clone size derive from that table, while D and trimming were established from the DNA sequence. This sample has approximately 190,000 clones, with around 86% found just once. This record comes from a study of blood T cell repertoires in COVID-19. Study information: T cells, B-cell-depleted T cells, or PBMCs provided the cDNA or gDNA that served as material.

The chain recombines TRBV28 with TRBJ2-7; 8 positions agree with TRBD2. The sequence was obtained from a man of 80 years or more with acute or convalescent COVID-19. Sequencing used peripheral blood. CDR3 region: CASTSGGATSYEQYF. The DNA for the CDR3 is TGTGCCAGCACCTCCGGGGGGGCCACTTCCTACGAGCAGTACTTC.